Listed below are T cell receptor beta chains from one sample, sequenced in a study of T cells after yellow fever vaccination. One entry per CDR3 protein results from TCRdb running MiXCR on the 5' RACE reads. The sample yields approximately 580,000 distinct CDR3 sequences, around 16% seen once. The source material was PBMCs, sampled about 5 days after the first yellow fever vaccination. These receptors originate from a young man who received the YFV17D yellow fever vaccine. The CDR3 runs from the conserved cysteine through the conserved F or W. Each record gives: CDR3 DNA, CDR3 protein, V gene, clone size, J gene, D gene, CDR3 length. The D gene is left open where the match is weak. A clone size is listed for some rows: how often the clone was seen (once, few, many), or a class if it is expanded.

cdr3_nt: TGCAGTGCTAGAAAACTGGACACTGAAGCTTTCTTT; cdr3_aa: CSARKLDTEAFF; v_call: TRBV20-1; clone_size: .; j_call: TRBJ1-1; d_call: .; cdr3_length: 12
cdr3_nt: TGCGCCAGCAGCTGGGCCGGCACTGAGCAGTACTTC; cdr3_aa: CASSWAGTEQYF; v_call: TRBV5-1; clone_size: .; j_call: TRBJ2-7; d_call: .; cdr3_length: 12
cdr3_nt: TGTGCCACCAGTGATCGCACCAGGGGCCGCAACACCGGGGAGCTGTTTTTT; cdr3_aa: CATSDRTRGRNTGELFF; v_call: TRBV24-1; clone_size: .; j_call: TRBJ2-2; d_call: .; cdr3_length: 17
cdr3_nt: TGTGCCAGCAGTCCCCCCTCGGGGAGGGGAGTGAAAGATACGCAGTATTTT; cdr3_aa: CASSPPSGRGVKDTQYF; v_call: TRBV6-1; clone_size: once; j_call: TRBJ2-3; d_call: TRBD2; cdr3_length: 17
cdr3_nt: TGTGCCAGCAGTCAGGCGGGGAATGAAAAACTGTTTTTT; cdr3_aa: CASSQAGNEKLFF; v_call: TRBV12-3/TRBV12-4; clone_size: .; j_call: TRBJ1-4; d_call: .; cdr3_length: 13
cdr3_nt: TGTACCTGCAGTTTCGATACCGGGTTCCCGAGGTCCTACAATGAGCAGTTCTTC; cdr3_aa: CTCSFDTGFPRSYNEQFF; v_call: TRBV2; clone_size: .; j_call: TRBJ2-1; d_call: .; cdr3_length: 18
cdr3_nt: TGCAGCGTTGATGGGGGGGCTAGCGGGGGCATAGGCAATGAGCAGTTCTTC; cdr3_aa: CSVDGGASGGIGNEQFF; v_call: TRBV29-1; clone_size: few; j_call: TRBJ2-1; d_call: TRBD2; cdr3_length: 17
cdr3_nt: TGTGCCAGCAGTTACTCTAGGAGGCTGACCGCTGAAGCTTTCTTT; cdr3_aa: CASSYSRRLTAEAFF; v_call: TRBV6-5; clone_size: few; j_call: TRBJ1-1; d_call: .; cdr3_length: 15
cdr3_nt: TGTGCCAGCAGCTCCCTGTTGGGGACCCAGTACTTC; cdr3_aa: CASSSLLGTQYF; v_call: TRBV7-6; clone_size: .; j_call: TRBJ2-5; d_call: .; cdr3_length: 12
cdr3_nt: TGTGCCATCAGTGACCTATTCCGAGACCAAGATGGCTACACCTTC; cdr3_aa: CAISDLFRDQDGYTF; v_call: TRBV10-3; clone_size: few; j_call: TRBJ1-2; d_call: .; cdr3_length: 15
cdr3_nt: TGTGCCAGCAGTTGGATCGGGGAAGAGCAGTTCTTC; cdr3_aa: CASSWIGEEQFF; v_call: TRBV6-6; clone_size: few; j_call: TRBJ2-1; d_call: .; cdr3_length: 12
cdr3_nt: TGCGCCAGCAGCTTGTCGGGAGACGATTATGGCTACACCTTC; cdr3_aa: CASSLSGDDYGYTF; v_call: TRBV5-1; clone_size: few; j_call: TRBJ1-2; d_call: .; cdr3_length: 14
cdr3_nt: TGCGCCAGCAGCCAAGAATGGGTCTACGAGCAGTACTTC; cdr3_aa: CASSQEWVYEQYF; v_call: TRBV4-1; clone_size: .; j_call: TRBJ2-7; d_call: .; cdr3_length: 13
cdr3_nt: TGTGCCAGCAGTGAAGATTCCATTTGGGACATTCAGTACTTC; cdr3_aa: CASSEDSIWDIQYF; v_call: TRBV25-1; clone_size: .; j_call: TRBJ2-4; d_call: .; cdr3_length: 14
cdr3_nt: TGTGCCAGCAAGTATCTGAGCAATCAGCCCCAGCATTTT; cdr3_aa: CASKYLSNQPQHF; v_call: TRBV6-1; clone_size: .; j_call: TRBJ1-5; d_call: .; cdr3_length: 13
cdr3_nt: TGCAGTGCTAGTGGTGGGAGCACAGATACGCAGTATTTT; cdr3_aa: CSASGGSTDTQYF; v_call: TRBV20-1; clone_size: few; j_call: TRBJ2-3; d_call: .; cdr3_length: 13
cdr3_nt: TGTGCCAGCAGCCAACGACAGGGCCGGGAGCAGTACTTC; cdr3_aa: CASSQRQGREQYF; v_call: TRBV6-1; clone_size: once; j_call: TRBJ2-7; d_call: TRBD1; cdr3_length: 13
cdr3_nt: TGCGCCAGCAGCCAAGAGACCAGGGTAGTTCGAGCTTTCTTT; cdr3_aa: CASSQETRVVRAFF; v_call: TRBV4-3; clone_size: .; j_call: TRBJ1-1; d_call: .; cdr3_length: 14
cdr3_nt: TGCGCCAGCAGCTTGGCCCGAGGGGCCTTCACCGGGGAGCTGTTTTTT; cdr3_aa: CASSLARGAFTGELFF; v_call: TRBV5-1; clone_size: .; j_call: TRBJ2-2; d_call: .; cdr3_length: 16
cdr3_nt: TGCGCCAGCAGCCTCCCGCGGGGCTACGAGCAGTACTTC; cdr3_aa: CASSLPRGYEQYF; v_call: TRBV5-1; clone_size: few; j_call: TRBJ2-7; d_call: .; cdr3_length: 13
cdr3_nt: TGTGCCAGCCAAAAAAAGACTCGCTCCTACAATGAGCAGTTCTTC; cdr3_aa: CASQKKTRSYNEQFF; v_call: TRBV7-9; clone_size: few; j_call: TRBJ2-1; d_call: .; cdr3_length: 15
cdr3_nt: TGCGCCAGCAGCCAAGGGCAGGGGGCGGGAACCTACGAGCAGTACTTC; cdr3_aa: CASSQGQGAGTYEQYF; v_call: TRBV4-1; clone_size: few; j_call: TRBJ2-7; d_call: TRBD1; cdr3_length: 16
cdr3_nt: TGTGCCAGCAGGGGGACAGGGGGCCCGGACAATGAGCAGTTCTTC; cdr3_aa: CASRGTGGPDNEQFF; v_call: TRBV2; clone_size: few; j_call: TRBJ2-1; d_call: TRBD1; cdr3_length: 15
cdr3_nt: TGTGCCAGTAGTATGGGGGACCGGGAGACCCAGTACTTC; cdr3_aa: CASSMGDRETQYF; v_call: TRBV19; clone_size: few; j_call: TRBJ2-5; d_call: .; cdr3_length: 13
cdr3_nt: TGTGCCAGCACCTACCTTAGCGGGGAACAAGAGACCCAGTACTTC; cdr3_aa: CASTYLSGEQETQYF; v_call: TRBV6-1; clone_size: .; j_call: TRBJ2-5; d_call: TRBD2; cdr3_length: 15
cdr3_nt: TGTGCCAGCAGCGTAGCTGGGGGGTACACAGATACGCAGTATTTT; cdr3_aa: CASSVAGGYTDTQYF; v_call: TRBV9; clone_size: .; j_call: TRBJ2-3; d_call: .; cdr3_length: 15
cdr3_nt: TGTGCCGGCGGACAGCTCACTGAAGCTTTCTTT; cdr3_aa: CAGGQLTEAFF; v_call: TRBV2; clone_size: .; j_call: TRBJ1-1; d_call: .; cdr3_length: 11
cdr3_nt: TGTGCCAGCACCCAGTCTCGTGATACGCAGTATTTT; cdr3_aa: CASTQSRDTQYF; v_call: TRBV12-3/TRBV12-4; clone_size: .; j_call: TRBJ2-3; d_call: .; cdr3_length: 12
cdr3_nt: TGTGCCAGCAGCTTAAGGCGGGGGGGCCTCAATGAGCAGTTCTTC; cdr3_aa: CASSLRRGGLNEQFF; v_call: TRBV7-9; clone_size: .; j_call: TRBJ2-1; d_call: TRBD2; cdr3_length: 15
cdr3_nt: TGTGCCAGCAGTTTAGACTATACCCAGTACTTC; cdr3_aa: CASSLDYTQYF; v_call: TRBV12-3/TRBV12-4; clone_size: .; j_call: TRBJ2-5; d_call: .; cdr3_length: 11
cdr3_nt: TGTGCCAGCAGTTACCGGGGCGTTGAGCAGTTCTTC; cdr3_aa: CASSYRGVEQFF; v_call: TRBV6-6; clone_size: .; j_call: TRBJ2-1; d_call: .; cdr3_length: 12
cdr3_nt: TGTGCCAGCAGCTCCCAGGGGGGTTCATGGGAGACCCAGTACTTC; cdr3_aa: CASSSQGGSWETQYF; v_call: TRBV7-9; clone_size: .; j_call: TRBJ2-5; d_call: .; cdr3_length: 15
cdr3_nt: TGTGCCAGCAGCCCAAACCCGACAGGCCGTGATCTCTATGGCTACACCTTC; cdr3_aa: CASSPNPTGRDLYGYTF; v_call: TRBV7-2; clone_size: .; j_call: TRBJ1-2; d_call: .; cdr3_length: 17
cdr3_nt: TGTGCCAGCAGCTTATCAGGAGGGCTAAACAATGAGCAGTTCTTC; cdr3_aa: CASSLSGGLNNEQFF; v_call: TRBV7-9; clone_size: .; j_call: TRBJ2-1; d_call: .; cdr3_length: 15
cdr3_nt: TGCAGTGCTAGAGTCCGAGGCAGGGGTGGCAATCAGCCCCAGCATTTT; cdr3_aa: CSARVRGRGGNQPQHF; v_call: TRBV20-1; clone_size: many; j_call: TRBJ1-5; d_call: .; cdr3_length: 16
cdr3_nt: TGTGCCAGCAGCCCACAGGGTCTTACTCTCAATGAGCAGTTCTTC; cdr3_aa: CASSPQGLTLNEQFF; v_call: TRBV12-3/TRBV12-4; clone_size: .; j_call: TRBJ2-1; d_call: .; cdr3_length: 15
cdr3_nt: TGTGCCAGCAGCCAAGATAGGGCCCGCGGCGGGGAGCTGTTTTTT; cdr3_aa: CASSQDRARGGELFF; v_call: TRBV3-1; clone_size: few; j_call: TRBJ2-2; d_call: .; cdr3_length: 15
cdr3_nt: TGCAGCGTTGAGACCGGGACACCTTCCCAGTACTTC; cdr3_aa: CSVETGTPSQYF; v_call: TRBV29-1; clone_size: few; j_call: TRBJ2-5; d_call: .; cdr3_length: 12
cdr3_nt: TGTGCCAGCCGGTGGCCAGGCGGCTACACCTTC; cdr3_aa: CASRWPGGYTF; v_call: TRBV19; clone_size: few; j_call: TRBJ1-2; d_call: .; cdr3_length: 11
cdr3_nt: TGTGCCAGCAGAAACTTCGGACTAGCGGGGGAGACCCAGTACTTC; cdr3_aa: CASRNFGLAGETQYF; v_call: TRBV28; clone_size: .; j_call: TRBJ2-5; d_call: TRBD2; cdr3_length: 15
cdr3_nt: TGTGCCAGCAGCCACGCTCCGGGACGGAACACAGATACGCAGTATTTT; cdr3_aa: CASSHAPGRNTDTQYF; v_call: TRBV7-2; clone_size: .; j_call: TRBJ2-3; d_call: .; cdr3_length: 16
cdr3_nt: TGTGCCAGCAGCCCGGGAGACACCACAGATACGCAGTATTTT; cdr3_aa: CASSPGDTTDTQYF; v_call: TRBV3-1; clone_size: few; j_call: TRBJ2-3; d_call: .; cdr3_length: 14